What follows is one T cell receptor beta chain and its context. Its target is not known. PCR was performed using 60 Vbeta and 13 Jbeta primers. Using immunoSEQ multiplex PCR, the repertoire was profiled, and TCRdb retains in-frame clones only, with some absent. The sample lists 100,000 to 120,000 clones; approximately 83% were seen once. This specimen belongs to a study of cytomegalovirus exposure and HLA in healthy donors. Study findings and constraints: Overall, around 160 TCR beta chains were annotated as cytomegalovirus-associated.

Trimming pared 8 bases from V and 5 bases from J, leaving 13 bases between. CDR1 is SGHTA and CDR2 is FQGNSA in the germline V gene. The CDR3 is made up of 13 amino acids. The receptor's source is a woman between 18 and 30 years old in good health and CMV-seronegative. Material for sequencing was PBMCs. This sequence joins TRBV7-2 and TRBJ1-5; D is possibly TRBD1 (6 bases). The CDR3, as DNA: TGTGCCAGCGGGGGGGCGAAACATCAGCCCCAGCATTTT. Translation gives CASGGAKHQPQHF.